A single sample is the source of the 15 T cell receptor beta chains below, sequenced in a study. TCRdb reanalysed the 5' RACE reads using MiXCR and keeps one entry per CDR3 protein. The sample contains approximately 41,000 distinct CDR3 sequences, 25% to 35% of which appear only once. Material for sequencing was memory CD4+ T cells sorted from a lymph node. Stated subset: memory CD4+ T cells, CD4+CD45RO+CD25-. These receptors originate from a female donor with breast cancer.

This clonotype has just one count. The J gene is TRBJ1-6, the V gene TRBV12-3 or TRBV12-4; no clear D. This CDR3 has 14 residues. V was cut by 3 bases and J by 7 bases, with 10 bases left in between. This CDR3 reads CASSFRMKNSPLHF. DNA for the CDR3: TGTGCCAGCAGTTTTAGAATGAAGAATTCACCCCTCCACTTT.

The gene calls are TRBV20-1 and TRBJ2-7, with D possibly being TRBD1 (5 bases). The CDR3 is 14 amino acids. V was clipped by 5 bases and J by 2 bases, with 16 bases between them. Germline lookup yields CDR1 DFQATT and CDR2 SNEGSKA (reference sequence). CDR3 region: CSALIDSYTYEQYF. DNA for the CDR3: TGCAGTGCTCTTATTGACAGCTACACCTACGAGCAGTACTTC.

The V and J genes are TRBV5-6 and TRBJ1-1, with 12 bases fitting TRBD1. This CDR3 contains 15 residues. Germline values: CDR1 SGHDT, CDR2 YYEEEE. Germline trimming cut 4 bases from V and 3 bases from J; bases unmatched to any gene: 4. This chain's CDR3 is CASSPWDRGHTEAFF. The DNA for the CDR3 is TGTGCCAGCAGCCCCTGGGACAGGGGGCACACTGAAGCTTTCTTT.

This chain connects TRBV11-2 to TRBJ2-3, with 7 positions matching TRBD2. The CDR3 is made up of 15 amino acids. J was trimmed by 0 bases and V by 11 bases; bases with no gene match: 11. The germline CDR1 and CDR2 sequences are SGHAT and FQNNGV. The CDR3 loop reads CAGAYQLASTDTQYF. The CDR3, as DNA: TGTGCCGGCGCTTACCAACTAGCGAGCACAGATACGCAGTATTTT.

This clonotype was observed a handful of times. This is likely a read error, given that the CDR3 carries no conserved phenylalanine or tryptophan at its end. This chain joins TRBV7-9 and TRBJ2-3, with TRBD2 as a possible D gene (7 bases). The V gene's germline CDR1 is SEHNR and CDR2 FQNEAQ (reference sequence). The CDR3 is 13 amino acids. V was shortened by 0 bases and J by 10 bases, with 11 bases between the two germline ends. CDR3 amino acids: CASSLAGGAAQYS. The CDR3 bases are TGTGCCAGCAGCTTAGCGGGGGGGGCGGCGCAGTATTCT.

As concerns this clonotype: The conserved phenylalanine or tryptophan is not found at the CDR3 terminus, so this likely reflects a read error. The chain recombines TRBV6-2 or TRBV6-3 with TRBJ2-5, with D tentatively TRBD2 (6 bases). This CDR3 is built from 16 residues. CDR1 is MNHEY and CDR2 is SVGEGT in the germline V gene. The V gene lost 6 bases and the J gene lost 4 bases, with 21 bases spanning the gap. The CDR3 DNA reads as TGTGCCAGCAGAGGGAGGCGGGCCTCACCCATAGAGACCCAGTACCTC. It is translated as CASRGRRASPIETQYL.

The chain combines TRBV4-2 with TRBJ1-5, with 10 bases lining up with TRBD1. Germline V lookup: CDR1 LGHNA, CDR2 YNFKEQ. This CDR3 comprises 14 residues. The V segment lost 4 bases and the J segment 8 bases; nucleotides outside the gene matches: 5. The CDR3 here is CASSPGTGAKPQHF. In DNA form, the CDR3 reads TGTGCCAGCAGCCCGGGGACAGGGGCGAAGCCCCAGCATTTT.

The chain couples TRBV10-2 to TRBJ2-1; TRBD2 matches at 9 bases. Germline assignment: CDR1 WSHSY and CDR2 SAAADI. V lost 6 bases to trimming and J lost 0 bases; unmatched junction nucleotides: 12. This CDR3 contains 18 residues. The CDR3 loop is CASRIGSGGRGSYNEQFF. The CDR3 DNA reads as TGCGCCAGCAGAATAGGTAGCGGGGGACGCGGCTCCTACAATGAGCAGTTCTTC.

The chain uses TRBV7-9 and TRBJ2-1, with unresolved D. The ends were cut back, 5 bases at V and 7 bases at J, with 0 bases in the middle. The CDR3 spans 9 residues. The germline CDR1 and CDR2 sequences are SEHNR and FQNEAQ (reference sequence). CDR3 in amino acids: CASSNEQFF. The CDR3 coding sequence is TGTGCCAGCAGCAATGAGCAGTTCTTC.

As for this clonotype: The germline gene is not matched at one end of the junction; a read error may be the cause. V gene TRBV7-9 combines with J gene TRBJ2-4; 8 bases are a match to TRBD2. The CDR3 contains 14 residues. Germline V gene lookup returns CDR1 SEHNR and CDR2 FQNEAQ (reference sequence). The CDR3 spells CASEVGGAKDIQYF. CDR3 nucleotide sequence: TGTGCCAGCGAAGTCGGGGGGGCCAAAGACATTCAGTACTTC.

Only a few counts were recorded for this clonotype. This rearrangement joins TRBV20-1 to TRBJ1-5, with no clear D. The CDR3 consists of 14 residues. Germline CDR1 DFQATT, CDR2 SNEGSKA (reference sequence). V gave up 3 bases and J gave up 2 bases, with 11 bases separating them. CDR3 nucleotides: TGCAGTGCTAGGTCGGGGTCGGGCAATCAGCCCCAGCATTTT. The encoded protein is CSARSGSGNQPQHF.

This clonotype came up a few times. The rearrangement links TRBV6-2 or TRBV6-3 to TRBJ2-2; TRBD1 might be the D (5 bases). Germline loops: CDR1 MNHEY, CDR2 SVGEGT. The CDR3 runs to 12 residues. Trimming removed 6 bases from V and 4 bases from J, with 6 bases in between. The CDR3, as DNA: TGTGCCAGCAGCGACAGCACCGGGGAGCTGTTTTTT. This codes for CASSDSTGELFF.

V is TRBV5-1 and J is TRBJ1-5; 7 nucleotides agree with TRBD1. Germline V gene lookup returns CDR1 SGHRS and CDR2 YFSETQ. V lost 5 bases and J lost 2; bases outside the gene matches: 7. CDR3 length: 15 residues. As DNA, the CDR3 is TGCGCCAGCAGTGATGGGACAGCGCGCAATCAGCCCCAGCATTTT. Protein sequence: CASSDGTARNQPQHF.

This clonotype was seen a handful of times. This sequence joins TRBV12-3 or TRBV12-4 and TRBJ2-3, with a tentative D call TRBD2 (6 bases). V lost 5 bases to trimming and J lost 2 bases, with 11 bases between them. The CDR3 is made up of 14 amino acids. The CDR3 sequence is CASSPTRPTDTQYF. The CDR3, as DNA: TGTGCCAGCAGTCCGACTAGGCCCACAGATACGCAGTATTTT.

This clonotype showed up just a few times. DNA of the CDR3: TGCAGTGCTGCCCGTAGCGGGAGTATTATAGATGAGCAGTTCTTC. It codes for CSAARSGSIIDEQFF. V and J are TRBV20-1 and TRBJ2-1; TRBD2 agrees at 9 bases. CDR3 length: 15 residues. J was trimmed by 8 bases and V by 5 bases; bases with no gene match: 13. Per the germline V gene, CDR1 is DFQATT and CDR2 is SNEGSKA (reference sequence).